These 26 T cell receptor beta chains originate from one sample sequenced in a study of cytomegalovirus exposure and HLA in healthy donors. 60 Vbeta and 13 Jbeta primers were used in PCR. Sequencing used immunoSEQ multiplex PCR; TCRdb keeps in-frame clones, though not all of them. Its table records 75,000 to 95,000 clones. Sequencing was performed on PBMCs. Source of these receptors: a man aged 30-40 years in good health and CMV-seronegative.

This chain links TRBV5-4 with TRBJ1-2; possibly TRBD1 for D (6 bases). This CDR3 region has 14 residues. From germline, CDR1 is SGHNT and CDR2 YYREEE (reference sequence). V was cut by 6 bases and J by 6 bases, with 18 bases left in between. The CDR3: CASNSRSQGHGYTF. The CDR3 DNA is TGTGCCAGCAACTCCCGAAGCCAGGGGCATGGCTACACCTTC.

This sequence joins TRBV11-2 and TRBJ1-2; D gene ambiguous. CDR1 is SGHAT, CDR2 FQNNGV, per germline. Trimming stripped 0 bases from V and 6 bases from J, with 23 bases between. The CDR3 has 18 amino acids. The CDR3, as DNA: TGTGCCAGCAGCTTAGATCTTGACACCCTCCGTCTAATCGATGGCTACACCTTC. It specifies CASSLDLDTLRLIDGYTF. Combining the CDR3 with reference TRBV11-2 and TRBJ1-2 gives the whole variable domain EAGVAQSPRYKIIEKRQSVAFWCNPISGHATLYWYQQILGQGPKLLIQFQNNGVVDDSQLPKDRFSAERLKGVDSTLKIQPAKLEDSAVYLCASSLDLDTLRLIDGYTFGSGTRLTVV.

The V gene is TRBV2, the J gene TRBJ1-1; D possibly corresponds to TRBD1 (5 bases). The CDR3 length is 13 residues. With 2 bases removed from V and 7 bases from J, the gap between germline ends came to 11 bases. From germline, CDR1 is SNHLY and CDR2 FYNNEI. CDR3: CASSEQGGLEAFF. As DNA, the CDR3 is TGTGCCAGCAGTGAACAGGGAGGACTTGAAGCTTTCTTT.

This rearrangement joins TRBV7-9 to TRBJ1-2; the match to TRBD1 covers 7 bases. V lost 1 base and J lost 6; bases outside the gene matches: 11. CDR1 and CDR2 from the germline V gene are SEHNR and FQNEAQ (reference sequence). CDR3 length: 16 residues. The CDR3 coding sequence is TGTGCCAGCAGCTTAGGGTATGCAGGGGGGCAGGATGGCTACACCTTC. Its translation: CASSLGYAGGQDGYTF.

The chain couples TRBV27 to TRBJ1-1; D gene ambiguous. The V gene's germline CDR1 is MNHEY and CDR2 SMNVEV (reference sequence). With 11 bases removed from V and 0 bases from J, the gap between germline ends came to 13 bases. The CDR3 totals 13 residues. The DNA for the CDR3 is TGTGCCGGAGGGCCGGAAATGAACACTGAAGCTTTCTTT. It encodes CAGGPEMNTEAFF.

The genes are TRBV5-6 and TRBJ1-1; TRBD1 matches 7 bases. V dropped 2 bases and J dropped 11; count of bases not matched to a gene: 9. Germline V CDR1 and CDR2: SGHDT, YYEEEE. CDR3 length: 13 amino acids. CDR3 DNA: TGTGCCAGCAGCTTTATGGAGGGGGCTAAGGCTTTCTTT. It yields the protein CASSFMEGAKAFF.

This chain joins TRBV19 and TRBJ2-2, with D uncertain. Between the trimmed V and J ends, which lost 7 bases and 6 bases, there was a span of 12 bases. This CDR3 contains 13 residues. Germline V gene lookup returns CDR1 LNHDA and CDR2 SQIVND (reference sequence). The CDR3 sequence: CASTLGRAGELFF. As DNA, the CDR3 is TGTGCCAGTACCCTTGGCCGGGCCGGGGAGCTGTTTTTT.

CDR3 DNA: TGTGCCAGCAGTTACTCGGACAACCGGAATGAAAAACTGTTTTTT. Protein sequence: CASSYSDNRNEKLFF. The J gene is TRBJ1-4, the V gene TRBV6-5, with TRBD1 as a possible D gene (5 bases). V was shortened by 0 bases and J by 5 bases, with 10 bases between the two germline ends. Per the germline V gene, CDR1 is MNHEY and CDR2 is SVGAGI. This CDR3 comprises 15 residues.

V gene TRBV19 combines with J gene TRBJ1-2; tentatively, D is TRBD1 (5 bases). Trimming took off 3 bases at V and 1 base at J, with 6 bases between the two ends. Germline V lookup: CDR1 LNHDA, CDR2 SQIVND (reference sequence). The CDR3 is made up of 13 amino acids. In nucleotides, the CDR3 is TGTGCCAGTAGTATGGACATTAACTATGGCTACACCTTC. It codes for CASSMDINYGYTF.

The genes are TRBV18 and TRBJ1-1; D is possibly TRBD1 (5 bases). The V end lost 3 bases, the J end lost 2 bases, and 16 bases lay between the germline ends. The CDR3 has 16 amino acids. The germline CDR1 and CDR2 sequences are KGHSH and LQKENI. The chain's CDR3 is CASSPPDRYSNTEAFF. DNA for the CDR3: TGTGCCAGCTCACCCCCCGACAGATATTCTAACACTGAAGCTTTCTTT.

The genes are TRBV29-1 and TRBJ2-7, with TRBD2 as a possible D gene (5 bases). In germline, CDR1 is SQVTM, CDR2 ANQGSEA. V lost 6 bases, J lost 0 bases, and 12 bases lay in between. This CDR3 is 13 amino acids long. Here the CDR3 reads CSVVGGPSYEQYF. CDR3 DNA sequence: TGCAGCGTCGTAGGCGGGCCCTCCTACGAGCAGTACTTC.

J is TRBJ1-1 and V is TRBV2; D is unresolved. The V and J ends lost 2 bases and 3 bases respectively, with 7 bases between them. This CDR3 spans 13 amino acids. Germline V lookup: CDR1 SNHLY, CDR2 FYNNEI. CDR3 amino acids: CASSEQVYTEAFF. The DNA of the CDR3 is TGTGCCAGCAGTGAACAGGTTTACACTGAAGCTTTCTTT.

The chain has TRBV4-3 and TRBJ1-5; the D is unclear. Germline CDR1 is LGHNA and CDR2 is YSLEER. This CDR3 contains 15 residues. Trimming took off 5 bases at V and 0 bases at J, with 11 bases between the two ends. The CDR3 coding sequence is TGCGCCAGCAGCTACGAGGCCGATAGCAATCAGCCCCAGCATTTT. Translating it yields CASSYEADSNQPQHF.

Here the CDR3 reads CASSRTGGEGYTF. Here the CDR3 DNA reads TGTGCCAGCAGCCGAACAGGGGGCGAAGGCTACACCTTC. V is TRBV11-3 and J is TRBJ1-2, with 9 bases matching TRBD1. The germline V gene has CDR1 SGHNT and CDR2 YENEEA. The length of the CDR3 is 13 residues. Trimming removed 5 bases from V and 8 bases from J; junction bases left unmatched: 6.

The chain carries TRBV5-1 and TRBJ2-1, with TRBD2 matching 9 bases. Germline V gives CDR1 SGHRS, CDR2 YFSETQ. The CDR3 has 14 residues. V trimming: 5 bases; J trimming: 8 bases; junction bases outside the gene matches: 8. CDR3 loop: CASRPGQRGDEQFF. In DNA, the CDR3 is TGCGCCAGCAGACCGGGACAGCGGGGGGATGAGCAGTTCTTC.

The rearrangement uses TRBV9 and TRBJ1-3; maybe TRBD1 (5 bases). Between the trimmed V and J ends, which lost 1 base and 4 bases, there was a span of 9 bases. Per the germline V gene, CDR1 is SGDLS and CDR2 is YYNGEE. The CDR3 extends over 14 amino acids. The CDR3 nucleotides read TGTGCCAGCAGCGTATTGGGGCTCGGAAACACCATATATTTT. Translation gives CASSVLGLGNTIYF.

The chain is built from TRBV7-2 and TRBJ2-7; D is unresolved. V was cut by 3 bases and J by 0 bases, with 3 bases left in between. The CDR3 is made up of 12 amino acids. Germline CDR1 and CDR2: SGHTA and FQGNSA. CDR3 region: CASSFLSYEQYF. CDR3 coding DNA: TGTGCCAGCAGCTTCCTCTCCTACGAGCAGTACTTC.

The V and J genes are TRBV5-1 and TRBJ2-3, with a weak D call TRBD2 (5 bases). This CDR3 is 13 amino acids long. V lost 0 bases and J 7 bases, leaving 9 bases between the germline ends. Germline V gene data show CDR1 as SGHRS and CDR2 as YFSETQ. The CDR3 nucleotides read TGCGCCAGCAGCTTGGGGGAGCGGTATACGCAGTATTTT. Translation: CASSLGERYTQYF.

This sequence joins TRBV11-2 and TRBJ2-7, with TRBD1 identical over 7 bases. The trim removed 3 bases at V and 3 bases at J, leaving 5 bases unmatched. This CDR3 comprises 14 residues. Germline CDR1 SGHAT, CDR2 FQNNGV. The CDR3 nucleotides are TGTGCCAGCAGCTTCTCGACAGGGTACTACGAGCAGTACTTC. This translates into CASSFSTGYYEQYF.

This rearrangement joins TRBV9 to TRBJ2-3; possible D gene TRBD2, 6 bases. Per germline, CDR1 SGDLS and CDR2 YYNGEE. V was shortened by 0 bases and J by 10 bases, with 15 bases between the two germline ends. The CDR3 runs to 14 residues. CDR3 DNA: TGTGCCAGCAGCGTAGGGGGAGAGCGGGTCTCGCAGTATTTT. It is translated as CASSVGGERVSQYF. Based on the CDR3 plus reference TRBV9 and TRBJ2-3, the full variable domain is DSGVTQTPKHLITATGQRVTLRCSPRSGDLSVYWYQQSLDQGLQFLIQYYNGEERAKGNILERFSAQQFPDLHSELNLSSLELGDSALYFCASSVGGERVSQYFGPGTRLTVL.

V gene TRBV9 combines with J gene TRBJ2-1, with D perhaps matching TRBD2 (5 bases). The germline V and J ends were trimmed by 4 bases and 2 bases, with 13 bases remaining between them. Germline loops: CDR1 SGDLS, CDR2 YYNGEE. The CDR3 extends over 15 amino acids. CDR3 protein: CASSPRHSAYNEQFF. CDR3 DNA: TGTGCCAGCAGCCCCCGTCATAGCGCCTACAATGAGCAGTTCTTC.

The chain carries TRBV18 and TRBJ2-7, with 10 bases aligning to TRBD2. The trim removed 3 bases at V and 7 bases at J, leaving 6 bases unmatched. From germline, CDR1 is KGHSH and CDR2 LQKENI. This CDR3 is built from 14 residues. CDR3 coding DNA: TGTGCCAGCTCACCCCTAGCGGGGGCCAAGGAGCAGTACTTC. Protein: CASSPLAGAKEQYF.

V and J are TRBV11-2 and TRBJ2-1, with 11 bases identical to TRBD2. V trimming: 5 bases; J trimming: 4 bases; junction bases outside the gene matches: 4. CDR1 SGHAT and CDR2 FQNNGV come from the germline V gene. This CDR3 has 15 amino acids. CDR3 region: CASSATSGGYNEQFF. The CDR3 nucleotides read TGTGCCAGCAGCGCAACTAGCGGGGGTTACAATGAGCAGTTCTTC.

CDR3 protein: CASSETGGNTQYF. In nucleotides, the CDR3 is TGTGCCAGCAGTGAGACAGGGGGAAATACGCAGTATTTT. The chain couples TRBV7-2 to TRBJ2-3; 9 positions agree with TRBD1. Unmatched junction bases numbered 5, after V lost 6 bases and J lost 7 bases. This CDR3 comprises 13 residues. Germline V lookup: CDR1 SGHTA, CDR2 FQGNSA. Drawing the rest from reference TRBV7-2 and TRBJ2-3, the complete variable domain is GAGVSQSPSNKVTEKGKDVELRCDPISGHTALYWYRQSLGQGLEFLIYFQGNSAPDKSGLPSDRFSAERTGGSVSTLTIQRTQQEDSAVYLCASSETGGNTQYFGPGTRLTVL.

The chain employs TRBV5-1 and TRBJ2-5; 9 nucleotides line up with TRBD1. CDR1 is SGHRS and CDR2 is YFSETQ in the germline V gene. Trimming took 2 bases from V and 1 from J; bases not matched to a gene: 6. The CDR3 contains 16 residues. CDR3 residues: CASSLGDRALQETQYF. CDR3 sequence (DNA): TGCGCCAGCAGCTTAGGGGACAGGGCCCTCCAAGAGACCCAGTACTTC.

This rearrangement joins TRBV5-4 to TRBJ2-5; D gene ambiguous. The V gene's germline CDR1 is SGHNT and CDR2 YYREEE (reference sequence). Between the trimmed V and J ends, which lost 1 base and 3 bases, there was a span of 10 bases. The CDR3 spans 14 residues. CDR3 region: CASSLSTSEETQYF. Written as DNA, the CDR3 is TGTGCCAGCAGCTTGAGTACGTCGGAAGAGACCCAGTACTTC.